The 28 T cell receptor beta chains in this list originate from one sample, sequenced in a study of cytomegalovirus exposure and HLA in healthy donors. Vbeta (60) and Jbeta (13) primers were used in the PCR. This table comes from immunoSEQ multiplex PCR, and its TCRdb copy is limited to in-frame clones, with some not included. The sample consists of 170,000 or so clones, around four fifths of them appearing once. The sequenced sample was PBMCs. The receptors shown here come from a woman aged 30 to 39 in good health and CMV-seropositive.

V and J are TRBV7-2 and TRBJ2-3; no clear D. The germline gives CDR1 SGHTA, CDR2 FQGNSA. V was cut by 1 base and J by 0 bases, with 14 bases left in between. This CDR3 comprises 17 residues. The CDR3 DNA follows: TGTGCCAGCAGCTTAGGATTGGGCGAACCTAGCACAGATACGCAGTATTTT. This gives the protein CASSLGLGEPSTDTQYF. Complete variable domain (other parts from reference TRBV7-2 and TRBJ2-3): GAGVSQSPSNKVTEKGKDVELRCDPISGHTALYWYRQSLGQGLEFLIYFQGNSAPDKSGLPSDRFSAERTGGSVSTLTIQRTQQEDSAVYLCASSLGLGEPSTDTQYFGPGTRLTVL.

The CDR3 nucleotides read TGTGCCTGGAGTCAATACAGGGGGCAAAACACTGAAGCTTTCTTT. Translated: CAWSQYRGQNTEAFF. The V and J genes are TRBV30 and TRBJ1-1, with 9 bases lining up with TRBD1. Germline CDR1 GTSNPN, CDR2 SVGIG (reference sequence). The CDR3 covers 15 residues. V shed 2 bases, J shed 2 bases, and the junction held 6 bases outside the gene matches.

This clone was recorded a few times. The chain links TRBV13 to TRBJ2-5; 8 bases line up with TRBD2. The end of the DNA aligns better with TRBJ2-7, so the J call may be wrong. Germline V gene sequence: CDR1 PRHDT, CDR2 FYEKMQ (reference sequence). CDR3 length: 15 amino acids. The CDR3 is CASSPRSTTSDEQYF. The CDR3 nucleotides are TGTGCCAGCAGCCCCCGCTCTACGACTAGCGACGAGCAGTACTTC.

Regarding this clone: Germline is not matched at one junction end, which may reflect a read error. This chain joins TRBV27 and TRBJ2-3, with D tentatively TRBD1 (6 bases). The CDR3 contains 16 residues. The germline V gene has CDR1 MNHEY and CDR2 SMNVEV (reference sequence). CDR3 coding DNA: TGTACCAGCAGTTTCTTGGGGGCCCGGCTCACAGATACGCAGTATTTT. This encodes CTSSFLGARLTDTQYF.

The chain couples TRBV11-2 to TRBJ1-3; TRBD1 might be the D (6 bases). V lost 5 bases, J lost 1 base, and 15 bases lay in between. The germline V gene encodes CDR1 SGHAT and CDR2 FQNNGV. The CDR3 has 16 amino acids. In DNA form, the CDR3 reads TGTGCCAGCAGCCTTACCGGACAGCTGTCTGGAAACACCATATATTTT. Protein: CASSLTGQLSGNTIYF.

V gene TRBV7-9 combines with J gene TRBJ2-5; TRBD1 is a possible D gene (5 bases). This CDR3 spans 13 amino acids. Between the trimmed V and J ends, which lost 8 bases and 2 bases, there was a span of 12 bases. The germline gives CDR1 SEHNR, CDR2 FQNEAQ (reference sequence). The CDR3 is CASYGANQETQYF. CDR3 bases: TGTGCCAGCTATGGGGCGAATCAAGAGACCCAGTACTTC.

The table lists this clone with a few counts. V usage is TRBV5-1 and J usage is TRBJ2-1; a possible D gene is TRBD2 (6 bases). Germline V gene sequence: CDR1 SGHRS, CDR2 YFSETQ. V lost 0 bases and J lost 15, with 10 bases in between. CDR3 length equals 11 residues. CDR3 sequence reads: CASSLGLVWFF. CDR3 in DNA: TGCGCCAGCAGCTTGGGACTAGTCTGGTTCTTC.

This clone has a handful of counts. The chain couples TRBV7-8 to TRBJ2-3; D gene uncertain. The V and J ends lost 0 bases and 0 bases respectively, with 7 bases between them. Per germline, CDR1 SGHVS and CDR2 FQNEAQ. This CDR3 contains 15 residues. The CDR3: CASSLAHGSTDTQYF. CDR3 coding DNA: TGTGCCAGCAGCTTAGCGCATGGCAGCACAGATACGCAGTATTTT. The full variable domain, rest sourced from reference TRBV7-8 and TRBJ2-3, is GAGVSQSPRYKVAKRGQDVALRCDPISGHVSLFWYQQALGQGPEFLTYFQNEAQLDKSGLPSDRFFAERPEGSVSTLKIQRTQQEDSAVYLCASSLAHGSTDTQYFGPGTRLTVL.

The chain joins TRBV7-9 to TRBJ2-1, with D possibly TRBD1 on 5 matching bases. Germline CDR1 and CDR2: SEHNR and FQNEAQ (reference sequence). CDR3 length equals 14 residues. V lost 5 bases to trimming and J lost 7 bases, with 15 bases between them. The chain's CDR3 is CASSRIPGLNEQFF. As DNA, the CDR3 is TGTGCCAGCAGCCGCATACCAGGGTTGAATGAGCAGTTCTTC.

This CDR3 is CASSRVPGQPNTGELFF. Written as DNA, the CDR3 is TGTGCCAGCAGCCGTGTTCCGGGACAGCCTAACACCGGGGAGCTGTTTTTT. This sequence joins TRBV7-9 and TRBJ2-2, with 7 bases lining up with TRBD1. V shed 5 bases and J 2 bases; nucleotides not matched to a gene: 11. The CDR3 spans 17 residues. In germline, CDR1 is SEHNR, CDR2 FQNEAQ (reference sequence). Supplemented by reference TRBV7-9 and TRBJ2-2, the full variable domain reads DTGVSQNPRHKITKRGQNVTFRCDPISEHNRLYWYRQTLGQGPEFLTYFQNEAQLEKSRLLSDRFSAERPKGSFSTLEIQRTEQGDSAMYLCASSRVPGQPNTGELFFGEGSRLTVL.

This chain links TRBV11-2 with TRBJ2-4, with a possible D match to TRBD1 (6 bases). Germline V CDR1 and CDR2: SGHAT, FQNNGV. CDR3 length equals 19 residues. With 5 bases removed from V and 1 base from J, the gap between germline ends came to 24 bases. CDR3 coding DNA: TGTGCCAGCAGCCCGGGCCTGGGGAAATCGACAGGTGCCAAAAACATTCAGTACTTC. Its translation: CASSPGLGKSTGAKNIQYF.

The rearrangement joins TRBV9 to TRBJ1-2; D possibly corresponds to TRBD1 (6 bases). Germline lookup yields CDR1 SGDLS and CDR2 YYNGEE. Trimming cost V 2 bases and J 5 bases, with 7 bases left between them. This CDR3 has 12 amino acids. The CDR3 coding sequence is TGTGCCAGCAGCGTTGGACAGTATGGCTACACCTTC. This gives the protein CASSVGQYGYTF.

This clone is a singleton in its sample. V and J are TRBV5-1 and TRBJ1-1; 7 bases align to TRBD1. The CDR3 totals 14 residues. Germline V gene sequence: CDR1 SGHRS, CDR2 YFSETQ. Trimming cost V 5 bases and J 1 base; bases outside gene matches: 5. CDR3 DNA sequence: TGCGCCAGCAGGACAGGGACTTCGAACACTGAAGCTTTCTTT. As protein: CASRTGTSNTEAFF.

This chain links TRBV14 with TRBJ2-3; 11 bases are shared with TRBD2. The J segment lost 2 bases and the V segment lost 2 bases, leaving 3 bases of the junction unmatched. CDR3 length: 16 residues. The germline V gene has CDR1 SGHDN and CDR2 FVKESK. CDR3 loop: CASSQLAGGFTDTQYF. The CDR3 nucleotides read TGTGCCAGCAGCCAACTAGCGGGAGGATTCACAGATACGCAGTATTTT.

The chain recombines TRBV2 with TRBJ2-3; 8 positions match TRBD1. V dropped 4 bases and J dropped 6; count of bases not matched to a gene: 3. The CDR3 runs 13 residues. The V gene's germline CDR1 is SNHLY and CDR2 FYNNEI. CDR3: CASSVRDRDTQYF. The DNA of the CDR3 is TGTGCCAGCAGTGTGAGGGACAGGGATACGCAGTATTTT. The whole variable domain, filled in from reference TRBV2 and TRBJ2-3, reads EPEVTQTPSHQVTQMGQEVILRCVPISNHLYFYWYRQILGQKVEFLVSFYNNEISEKSEIFDDQFSVERPDGSNFTLKIRSTKLEDSAMYFCASSVRDRDTQYFGPGTRLTVL.

This clone was counted a few times. The chain recombines TRBV19 with TRBJ2-7; 9 bases are shared with TRBD2. Germline V CDR1 and CDR2: LNHDA, SQIVND (reference sequence). The CDR3 contains 15 residues. Trimming cost V 5 bases and J 3 bases; bases outside gene matches: 8. The CDR3 protein is CASSQRTSVNYEQYF. The CDR3 region has the DNA TGTGCCAGTAGTCAGAGGACTAGCGTTAACTACGAGCAGTACTTC.

The V gene is TRBV28, the J gene TRBJ1-5; 7 nucleotides align to TRBD1. Trimming cost V 3 bases and J 4 bases; bases outside gene matches: 3. The CDR3 runs to 14 residues. CDR1 MDHEN and CDR2 SYDVKM come from the germline V gene. This CDR3 is CASSFDRENQPQHF. The CDR3 DNA is TGTGCCAGCAGTTTTGACAGGGAAAATCAGCCCCAGCATTTT.

This CDR3 is CASSFRSTDTQYF. CDR3 nucleotides: TGTGCCAGCAGCTTCAGGAGCACAGATACGCAGTATTTT. The chain carries TRBV5-4 and TRBJ2-3; D not certain. The V end was cut by 2 bases, the J end by 0 bases, with 4 bases between. This CDR3 spans 13 amino acids. Per germline, CDR1 SGHNT and CDR2 YYREEE (reference sequence).

The gene calls are TRBV7-2 and TRBJ2-5, with TRBD2 matching over 8 bases. Germline-derived CDR1 and CDR2 are SGHTA and FQGNSA. V shed 5 bases and J 2 bases; nucleotides not matched to a gene: 7. This CDR3 is built from 15 residues. The CDR3 DNA reads TGTGCCAGCAGCCCGGGAGGGGAGTCGCAAGAGACCCAGTACTTC. As protein: CASSPGGESQETQYF. Complete variable domain (other parts from reference TRBV7-2 and TRBJ2-5): GAGVSQSPSNKVTEKGKDVELRCDPISGHTALYWYRQSLGQGLEFLIYFQGNSAPDKSGLPSDRFSAERTGGSVSTLTIQRTQQEDSAVYLCASSPGGESQETQYFGPGTRLLVL.

The CDR3 coding sequence is TGCGCCAGCAGCCAAGATCGGGTAACACGGGGTAATGAAAAACTGTTTTTT. Translation gives CASSQDRVTRGNEKLFF. The chain has TRBV4-1 and TRBJ1-4; D gene uncertain. V was clipped by 0 bases and J by 4 bases, with 15 bases between them. The CDR3 contains 17 residues. Germline loops: CDR1 MGHRA, CDR2 YSYEKL.

The chain couples TRBV6-1 to TRBJ1-6, with a weak D call TRBD1 (6 bases). CDR3 length equals 17 residues. CDR1 and CDR2 from the germline V gene are MNHNS and SASEGT. V dropped 4 bases and J dropped 6 bases, with 19 bases sitting between them. The CDR3 nucleotides read TGTGCCAGCAGTGTACCTCCTCGGGGGGGGCGTAATTCACCCCTCCACTTT. Protein sequence: CASSVPPRGGRNSPLHF.

This clone has only a few counts. V is TRBV13 and J is TRBJ1-1; D is unresolved. There are 15 residues in the CDR3. The V end was cut by 8 bases, the J end by 3 bases, with 19 bases between. CDR1 is PRHDT, CDR2 FYEKMQ, per germline (reference sequence). CDR3 amino acids: CASYYRLAVHTEAFF. CDR3 bases: TGTGCCAGCTACTACCGGTTGGCAGTACACACTGAAGCTTTCTTT.

The chain couples TRBV28 to TRBJ2-7; tentatively, D is TRBD1 (6 bases). V gave up 10 bases and J gave up 1 base, with 20 bases separating them. The germline V gene encodes CDR1 MDHEN and CDR2 SYDVKM. This CDR3 has 15 residues. In DNA form, the CDR3 reads TGTGCCACCAGGGGTCCAGGGGCAAAGTCCTACGAGCAGTACTTC. Its protein product is CATRGPGAKSYEQYF.

On this clone: Other nucleotide sequences from this sample produce the same CDR3. The V gene is TRBV27, the J gene TRBJ2-7, with 7 bases matching TRBD1. The V gene end was trimmed by 6 bases and the J gene end by 2 bases; junction bases not matched to a gene: 7. Germline-derived CDR1 and CDR2 are MNHEY and SMNVEV (reference sequence). This CDR3 is 14 amino acids long. The CDR3 loop reads CASRLTGPTYEQYF. The CDR3 DNA sequence: TGTGCCAGCAGATTGACAGGGCCGACCTACGAGCAGTACTTC.

As regards this clone: The same CDR3 is also encoded by other DNA sequences in this sample. The CDR3 sequence: CASSSQPGLTTDTQYF. The CDR3, as DNA: TGCGCCAGCAGCTCCCAACCGGGACTAACCACAGATACGCAGTATTTT. The genes are TRBV5-1 and TRBJ2-3; TRBD2 agrees at 7 bases. The CDR3 is 16 amino acids. V shed 3 bases, J shed 2 bases, and the junction held 9 bases outside the gene matches. Germline V CDR1 and CDR2: SGHRS, YFSETQ.

The rearrangement uses TRBV7-9 and TRBJ2-7, with TRBD2 matching 10 bases. This CDR3 comprises 14 residues. Germline V gene data show CDR1 as SEHNR and CDR2 as FQNEAQ (reference sequence). With V trimmed by 1 base and J by 4 bases, 1 base remained unmatched. CDR3 nucleotides: TGTGCCAGCAGCTTAGGGGGACTAGCGTACGAGCAGTACTTC. Residues: CASSLGGLAYEQYF.

The chain joins TRBV7-2 to TRBJ2-3; 11 bases agree with TRBD2. CDR1 and CDR2 from the germline V gene are SGHTA and FQGNSA. V lost 1 base and J lost 0; bases outside the gene matches: 3. This CDR3 comprises 17 residues. The CDR3: CASSLETSGTSTDTQYF. In nucleotides, the CDR3 is TGTGCCAGCAGCTTAGAGACTAGCGGGACTAGCACAGATACGCAGTATTTT.

V is TRBV5-1 and J is TRBJ2-2; D is possibly TRBD1 (5 bases). The CDR3 is 16 amino acids. Germline assignment: CDR1 SGHRS and CDR2 YFSETQ. The ends were cut back, 4 bases at V and 3 bases at J, with 16 bases in the middle. The CDR3 sequence is CASSPMLDRHTGELFF. The CDR3 bases are TGCGCCAGCAGCCCCATGCTAGACAGACACACCGGGGAGCTGTTTTTT.